This entry describes one T cell receptor (beta chain). The sample comes from a study of CD8 T cells in Susac syndrome. The RNA, about 0.45 to 1 ug, was put through reverse transcription using random hexamers. TCR beta CDR3 was amplified by immunoSEQ covering 54 Vbeta and 13 Jbeta. TCRdb fed the immunoSEQ multiplex PCR reads into MiXCR, producing one record per CDR3 protein. The sample holds 250,000 to 300,000 distinct CDR3 sequences, 89% seen once. The patients serving as multiple sclerosis controls were treatment-naive. They had stable or active relapsing-remitting disease and fulfilled revised McDonald criteria. This CDR3 comprises 14 residues. Germline CDR1 and CDR2: MGHRA and YSYEKL. Trimming took off 1 base at V and 0 bases at J, with 7 bases between the two ends.

This receptor was identified in a human donor with multiple sclerosis. The specimen sequenced was CD8+ T cells from PBMCs. The chain employs TRBV4-1 and TRBJ2-7; D is unresolved. The CDR3 reads CASSQVGTSYEQYF. DNA of the CDR3: TGCGCCAGCAGCCAAGTTGGCACCTCCTACGAGCAGTACTTC.